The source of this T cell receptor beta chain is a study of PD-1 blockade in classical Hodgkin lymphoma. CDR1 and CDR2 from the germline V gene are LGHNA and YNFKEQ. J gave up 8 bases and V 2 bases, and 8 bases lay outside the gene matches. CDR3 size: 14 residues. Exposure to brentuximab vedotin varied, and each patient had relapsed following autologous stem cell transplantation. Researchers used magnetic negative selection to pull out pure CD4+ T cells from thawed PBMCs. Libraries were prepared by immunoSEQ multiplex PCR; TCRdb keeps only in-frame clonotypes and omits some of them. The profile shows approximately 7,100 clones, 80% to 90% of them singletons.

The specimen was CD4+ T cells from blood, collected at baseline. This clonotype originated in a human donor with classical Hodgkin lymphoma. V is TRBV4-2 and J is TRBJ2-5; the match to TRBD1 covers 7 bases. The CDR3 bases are TGTGCCAGCAGCCAAAACCCAAACAGGGGAACCCAGTACTTC. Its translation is CASSQNPNRGTQYF.